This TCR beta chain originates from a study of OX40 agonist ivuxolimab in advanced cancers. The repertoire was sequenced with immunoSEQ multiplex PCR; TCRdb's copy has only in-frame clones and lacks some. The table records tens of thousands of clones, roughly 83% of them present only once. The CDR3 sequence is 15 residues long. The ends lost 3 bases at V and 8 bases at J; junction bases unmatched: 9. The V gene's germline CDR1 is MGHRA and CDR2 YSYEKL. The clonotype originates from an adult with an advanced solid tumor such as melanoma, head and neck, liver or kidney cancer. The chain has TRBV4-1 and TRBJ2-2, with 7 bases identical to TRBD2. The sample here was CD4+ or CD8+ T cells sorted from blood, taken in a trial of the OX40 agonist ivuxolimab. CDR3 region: CASSHLDSGIGELFF. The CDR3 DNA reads TGCGCCAGCAGCCACCTCGACAGCGGGATAGGGGAGCTGTTTTTT.